This T cell receptor (beta chain) was sequenced during a study of blood T cell repertoires in COVID-19. The table came from immunoSEQ multiplex PCR; TCRdb's copy has only in-frame clones and leaves some out. In the table there are over 450,000 clones, 80% to 90% of which are singletons. There are 14 residues in the CDR3. From germline, CDR1 is SGHRS and CDR2 YFSETQ. Trimming took 2 bases from V and 5 from J, leaving 10 bases between them. The chain couples TRBV5-1 to TRBJ1-4, with a possible D match to TRBD1 (5 bases). The sample taken for sequencing was peripheral blood. The sequence was obtained from a man aged 18-30 years with COVID-19, enrolled during active disease. The CDR3 bases are TGCGCCAGCAGCTTAGGAGGGGTCAATGAAAAACTGTTTTTT. Its protein is CASSLGGVNEKLFF. Based on the CDR3 plus reference TRBV5-1 and TRBJ1-4, the full variable domain is KAGVTQTPRYLIKTRGQQVTLSCSPISGHRSVSWYQQTPGQGLQFLFEYFSETQRNKGNFPGRFSGRQFSNSRSEMNVSTLELGDSALYLCASSLGGVNEKLFFGSGTQLSVL.